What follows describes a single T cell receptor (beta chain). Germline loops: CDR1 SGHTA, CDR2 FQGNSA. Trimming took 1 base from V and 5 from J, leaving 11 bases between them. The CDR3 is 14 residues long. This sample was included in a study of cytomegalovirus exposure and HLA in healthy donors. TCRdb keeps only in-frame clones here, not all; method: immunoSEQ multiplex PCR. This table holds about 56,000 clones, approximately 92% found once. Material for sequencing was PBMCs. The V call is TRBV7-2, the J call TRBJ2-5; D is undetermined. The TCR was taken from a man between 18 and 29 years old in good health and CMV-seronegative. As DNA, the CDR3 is TGTGCCAGCAGCTTAGGTAATCGTCGGGAGACCCAGTACTTC. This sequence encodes CASSLGNRRETQYF.